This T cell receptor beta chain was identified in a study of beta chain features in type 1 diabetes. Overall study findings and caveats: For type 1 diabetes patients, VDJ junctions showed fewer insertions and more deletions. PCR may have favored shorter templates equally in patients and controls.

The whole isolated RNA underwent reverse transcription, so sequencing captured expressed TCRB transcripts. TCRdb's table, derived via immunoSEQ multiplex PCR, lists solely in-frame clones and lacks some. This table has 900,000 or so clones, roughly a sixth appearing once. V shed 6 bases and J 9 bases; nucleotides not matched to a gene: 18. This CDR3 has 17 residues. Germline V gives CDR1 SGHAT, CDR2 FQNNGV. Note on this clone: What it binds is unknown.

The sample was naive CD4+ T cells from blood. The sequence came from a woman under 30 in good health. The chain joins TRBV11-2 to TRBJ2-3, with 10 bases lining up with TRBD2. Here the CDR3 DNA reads TGTGCCAGCAGGTCGACTAGCGGGCTCTCGTTGAGGCAAACGCAGTATTTT. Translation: CASRSTSGLSLRQTQYF.